This T cell receptor (beta chain) was sequenced for a study of OX40 agonist ivuxolimab in advanced cancers. In the study overall: Intravenous ivuxolimab was administered to patients every 2 weeks at 0.01 to 10 mg/kg.

The CDR3 has 16 residues. V was pared by 3 bases and J by 5 bases, with 12 bases of the junction left unmatched. Germline CDR1 and CDR2: SGHDT and YYEEEE. Sequencing used immunoSEQ multiplex PCR; TCRdb keeps in-frame clones, though not all of them. The sample contains around 23,000 clones, over 75% of which appear only once. This clone was found a few times. Patients who had autoimmune disease history or got systemic immunosuppression were left out. The chain is built from TRBV5-6 and TRBJ2-5; 8 positions match TRBD1. Sequencing used CD4+ or CD8+ T cells sorted from blood, obtained in a trial of the OX40 agonist ivuxolimab. The TCR comes from an adult with an advanced solid tumor such as melanoma, head and neck, liver or kidney cancer. The CDR3 loop reads CASSSIEDRDGETQYF. The CDR3 DNA follows: TGTGCCAGCAGCTCGATCGAGGACAGGGACGGGGAGACCCAGTACTTC.